This T cell receptor beta chain was recorded in a study of T cells in Graves' hyperthyroidism and ophthalmopathy. The study defined stable Graves' hyperthyroidism as no ophthalmopathy progression within 18 months. Patients were excluded because of uncontrolled infection, other autoimmune disease, pregnancy or lactation. Clinicians diagnosed patients from clinical symptoms, serum thyroxine and TRAb, thyroid ultrasound and orbital computed tomography. Regarding this clonotype: Its antigen is not known.

Broader study findings: Also found in blood were most expanded thyroid clonotypes above 0.001.

There were TCR beta CDR3 regions amplified from RNA transcripts. An initial round of RT-PCR targeting the TCR CDR3 relied on the HTBI primer set. In TCRdb, the multiplex PCR reads were re-called with MiXCR into one record per CDR3 protein. Of under 400,000 distinct CDR3 sequences in the sample, around a sixth were seen once. The sequence was obtained from a woman in her forties or fifties with Graves' hyperthyroidism. The sequencing sample was made of blood.

The CDR3 spells CSASSWEGQDIQYF. DNA of the CDR3: TGCAGTGCTAGTTCCTGGGAGGGTCAGGACATTCAGTACTTC. The genes are TRBV20-1 and TRBJ2-4, with 7 nucleotides matching TRBD2. V lost 3 bases and J lost 8; bases outside the gene matches: 10. Germline CDR1 reads DFQATT; CDR2 reads SNEGSKA (reference sequence). CDR3 length: 14 residues.